The TCR beta chain described here comes from a study of cytomegalovirus exposure and HLA in healthy donors. Study results and caveats: TCR sequences were mostly rare, though some public TCRs occurred in many donors. Compared with the roughly 700-donor mean, an Asian-associated ancestry cluster reportedly had fewer N-insertions, according to a later analysis.

The PCR employed 60 Vbeta primers together with 13 Jbeta primers. Sequencing used immunoSEQ multiplex PCR; TCRdb keeps in-frame clones, though not all of them. The sample carries 80,000 to 100,000 clones, more than 60% recorded once. As for this clone: The target antigen is unknown.

Germline CDR1 is ENHRY and CDR2 is SYGVKD. Trimming cost V 7 bases and J 4 bases, with 13 bases left between them. CDR3 length equals 13 residues. Sequenced material: PBMCs. This chain links TRBV10-3 with TRBJ1-1; no reliable D call. The TCR sequence derives from a man aged 50 to 60 in good health and CMV-seronegative. The CDR3 DNA reads TGTGCCATCACAGAGGGTACGAGCACTGAAGCTTTCTTT. Residues: CAITEGTSTEAFF.